This T cell receptor (beta chain) was sequenced in a study of T cell responses to AZD1222 COVID-19 vaccine (dated by TCRdb to about 2021). Concerning the study at large: TCR sequencing was performed for about 250 trial participants, of whom about 200 were given two doses of AZD1222 and some 25 were given two doses of MenACWY control vaccine. Trial participants were enrolled by age into 18-55, 56-69 and 70-plus year subgroups, with about 150, 27 and 61 TCR-sequenced participants respectively. General conclusions and limits of the study: Because no samples from the day 14 peak response were available, repertoires could be characterized only after the peak T cell response. The vaccine-associated CD4 TCRs covered the entire spike protein, and the dominant responses fell in regions 160-218 and 743-854. The 56-69-year group was small, and its depth increase did not reach significance, likely because of low power. Epitopes outside the regions mutated in the B.1.351 and B.1.1.7 variants were reportedly recognized by nearly half of the unique spike-specific TCRs. After two AZD1222 doses, spike-specific TCR breadth and depth were significantly higher than at day 0 and than in MenACWY recipients. Conclusions about previously exposed vaccinees are limited because only five to seven AZD1222 recipients were SARS-CoV-2 seropositive at baseline. Participants were mostly white British, with more females than males. The authors suggested clonal diversity may have been underestimated.

On this clone: It has no known antigen specificity. Per-nucleotide qualities are absent, and no much larger clonotype sits a single base away.

Per the germline V gene, SGHTA is the CDR1 and FQGNSA is the CDR2. The cysteine opens and the phenylalanine closes a CDR3 of 14 amino acids. This entry keeps only the CDR3 DNA: 42 bases, framed from base 1. V sheds 3 bases and J sheds 2 bases, leaving 8 bases between their ends. The CDR3 regions of human TCRbeta chains were subjected to immunosequencing. In the paper's pipeline: Repertoire TCRs were matched against a reference library of SARS-CoV-2-specific TCRs generated with the MIRA antigen-specificity platform. Breadth was defined as the fraction of unique TCRs that were SARS-CoV-2-associated, and depth was defined as the fraction of total T cells that were SARS-CoV-2-associated. Using the MIRA data, each spike-specific TCR was assigned both to the spike region to which the TCR was reactive and to a CD4 or CD8 class. Log10-transformed breadth and depth values were compared by one-way ANOVA with Sidak's multiple comparisons tests. The source is immuneACCESS, and TCRdb retained only in-frame sequences with V and J called. Part of the clones is not carried over; for the studies checked, unresolved V genes explain less than half of this, and the remainder is unexplained. That table furnishes V, J and clone size, whereas the DNA furnished D and trimming. This sample is represented by under 100,000 clones; around 85% of them were singletons. The biggest ten clones account for 12% of the sample.

Reading the label with the study, this specimen's time point is: about 28 days (+/-7) after the second vaccine dose. Because spike-specific TCR depth and breadth did not differ between the two schedules, AZD1222 recipients who got a second dose at roughly 4 weeks were pooled with those who got a second dose at roughly 12 weeks. Vaccinee samples came from UK trials COV001 and COV002, including a single-blind randomized controlled phase 2/3 trial of AZD1222 (ChAdOx1 nCoV-19) in healthy adults. For TCRbeta chain sequencing, PBMC samples were collected from trial participants at day 0 and at day 28 after the second dose.

The chain is encoded by TRBV7-2 joined to TRBJ1-5; confidence is insufficient to name the D gene. This receptor was identified in an adult who received the AZD1222 COVID-19 vaccine. The material was peripheral blood, obtained 28 days after the second AZD1222 dose. The bases read TGTGCCAGCAGCTTTGATTCTGGCAATCAGCCCCAGCATTTT. It codes for CASSFDSGNQPQHF.